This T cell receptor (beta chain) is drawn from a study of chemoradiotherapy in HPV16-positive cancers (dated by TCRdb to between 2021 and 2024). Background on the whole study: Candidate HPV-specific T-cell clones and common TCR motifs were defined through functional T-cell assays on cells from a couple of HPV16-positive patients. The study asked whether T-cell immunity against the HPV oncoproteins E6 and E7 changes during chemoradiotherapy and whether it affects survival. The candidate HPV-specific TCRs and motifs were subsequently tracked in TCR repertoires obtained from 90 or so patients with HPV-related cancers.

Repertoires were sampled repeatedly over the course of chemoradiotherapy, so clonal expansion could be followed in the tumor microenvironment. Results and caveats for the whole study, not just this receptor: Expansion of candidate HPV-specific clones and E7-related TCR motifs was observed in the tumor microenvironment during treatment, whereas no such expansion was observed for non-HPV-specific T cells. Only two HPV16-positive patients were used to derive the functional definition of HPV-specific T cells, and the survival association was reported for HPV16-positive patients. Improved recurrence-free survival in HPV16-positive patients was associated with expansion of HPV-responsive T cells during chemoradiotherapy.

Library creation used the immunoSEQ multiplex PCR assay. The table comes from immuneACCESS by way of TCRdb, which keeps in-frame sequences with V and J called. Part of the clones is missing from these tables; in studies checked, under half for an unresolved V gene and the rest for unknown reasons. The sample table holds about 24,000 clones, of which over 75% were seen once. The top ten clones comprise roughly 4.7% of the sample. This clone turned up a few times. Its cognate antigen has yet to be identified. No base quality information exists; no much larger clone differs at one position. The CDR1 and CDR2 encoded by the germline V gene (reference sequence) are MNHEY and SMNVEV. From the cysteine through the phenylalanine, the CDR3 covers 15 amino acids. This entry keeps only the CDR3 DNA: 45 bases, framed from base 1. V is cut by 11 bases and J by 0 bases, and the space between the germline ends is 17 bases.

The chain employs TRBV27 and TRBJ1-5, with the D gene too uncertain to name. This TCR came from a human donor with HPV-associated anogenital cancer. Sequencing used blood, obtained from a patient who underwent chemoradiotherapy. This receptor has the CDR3 CASRYSFNSNQPQHF. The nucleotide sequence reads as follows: TGTGCCTCCCGGTACAGTTTTAATAGCAATCAGCCCCAGCATTTT.